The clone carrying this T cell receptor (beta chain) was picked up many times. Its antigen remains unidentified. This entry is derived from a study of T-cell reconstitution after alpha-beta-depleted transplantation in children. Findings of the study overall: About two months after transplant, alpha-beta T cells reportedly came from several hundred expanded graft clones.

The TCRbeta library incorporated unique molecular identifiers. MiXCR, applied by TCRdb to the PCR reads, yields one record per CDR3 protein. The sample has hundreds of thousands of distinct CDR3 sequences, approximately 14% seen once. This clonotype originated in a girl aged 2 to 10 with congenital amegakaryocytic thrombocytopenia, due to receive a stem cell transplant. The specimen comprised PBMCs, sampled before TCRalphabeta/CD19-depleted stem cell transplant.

Here the CDR3 DNA reads TGCGCCAGCAGCTTTCGGACTAGCGGGGGTTACAATGAGCAGTTCTTC. Amino acids: CASSFRTSGGYNEQFF. V is TRBV5-1 and J is TRBJ2-1, with 13 bases aligning to TRBD2. Germline CDR1 and CDR2: SGHRS and YFSETQ. Unmatched junction bases numbered 3, after V lost 2 bases and J lost 4 bases. The CDR3 spans 16 residues.